The 26 T cell receptor beta chains below come from one sample, sequenced in a study of cytomegalovirus exposure and HLA in healthy donors. Method: immunoSEQ multiplex PCR; TCRdb's copy keeps in-frame clones and lacks some. Of 250,000 or so clones listed, around 89% are singletons. Sequences were obtained from PBMCs. The receptors here all came from a young woman in good health and CMV-seronegative.

The chain couples TRBV6-5 to TRBJ1-1; tentative D call: TRBD1 (6 bases). Looked up from germline, CDR1 is MNHEY and CDR2 is SVGAGI. The CDR3 totals 16 residues. Deletions cut 2 bases from V and 0 bases from J, with 13 bases between. Here the CDR3 reads CASSYGQGPLNTEAFF. The CDR3 coding sequence is TGTGCCAGCAGTTACGGGCAGGGGCCATTGAACACTGAAGCTTTCTTT.

V gene TRBV6-5 combines with J gene TRBJ2-2; 7 nucleotides match TRBD2. This CDR3 region has 14 residues. V was pared by 2 bases and J by 3 bases, with 0 bases of the junction left unmatched. Germline V gene data show CDR1 as MNHEY and CDR2 as SVGAGI. In DNA form, the CDR3 reads TGTGCCAGCAGTTACGGGGGGGACACCGGGGAGCTGTTTTTT. Translation: CASSYGGDTGELFF.

V is TRBV12-5 and J is TRBJ2-2, with 7 nucleotides matching TRBD2. J lost 5 bases, V lost 0 bases, and 9 bases had no gene match. This CDR3 has 17 residues. The germline V gene encodes CDR1 LGHNT and CDR2 FRNRAP. The CDR3 loop is CASGLVLERGWTGELFF. The CDR3 bases are TGTGCTAGTGGTTTGGTACTTGAGCGGGGTTGGACCGGGGAGCTGTTTTTT.

The V call is TRBV29-1, the J call TRBJ2-3, with a tentative D call TRBD1 (5 bases). Germline CDR1 and CDR2: SQVTM and ANQGSEA. CDR3 size: 16 residues. With 4 bases removed from V and 0 bases from J, the gap between germline ends came to 17 bases. The CDR3 loop reads CSVVAAAGHSTDTQYF. The DNA for the CDR3 is TGCAGCGTTGTGGCGGCTGCTGGACATAGCACAGATACGCAGTATTTT.

The chain is built from TRBV18 and TRBJ1-1; TRBD1 aligns across 7 bases. Trimming took 3 bases from V and 4 from J; bases not matched to a gene: 11. The germline V gene encodes CDR1 KGHSH and CDR2 LQKENI. The CDR3 runs 16 residues. The CDR3: CASSPVKTGQGTEAFF. DNA of the CDR3: TGTGCCAGCTCACCGGTTAAGACAGGGCAGGGCACTGAAGCTTTCTTT.

This chain joins TRBV2 and TRBJ2-2; D remains unclear. Germline CDR1 and CDR2: SNHLY and FYNNEI. V lost 6 bases to trimming and J lost 0 bases, with 8 bases between them. CDR3 length: 14 amino acids. The CDR3 bases are TGTGCCAGCAGGGCAGAAACGAACACCGGGGAGCTGTTTTTT. Protein: CASRAETNTGELFF.

CDR3 sequence (DNA): TGTGCCATCAGTGAGTCGAGGCTGGCGGCTTTCTTT. Translated: CAISESRLAAFF. The V call is TRBV10-3, the J call TRBJ1-1, with no clear D. Germline CDR1 ENHRY, CDR2 SYGVKD. This CDR3 has 12 amino acids. Trimming cost V 0 bases and J 11 bases, with 10 bases left between them.

This chain uses TRBV5-1 with TRBJ1-6; D is ambiguous. Germline CDR1 is SGHRS and CDR2 is YFSETQ. Trimming removed 1 base at V and 4 bases at J, with 18 bases between. CDR3 size: 18 residues. Here the CDR3 reads CASSLYGVGDLYNSPLHF. The CDR3 DNA reads TGCGCCAGCAGCTTGTACGGGGTTGGTGACCTTTATAATTCACCCCTCCACTTT.

The rearrangement links TRBV5-1 to TRBJ1-1, with D hard to call. Germline V gene lookup returns CDR1 SGHRS and CDR2 YFSETQ. The CDR3 loop spans 13 amino acids. V was cut by 0 bases and J by 9 bases, with 12 bases left in between. The CDR3 reads CASSLDVRMQAFF. DNA for the CDR3: TGCGCCAGCAGCTTGGATGTGAGAATGCAAGCTTTCTTT.

The CDR3 sequence: CASSQAPDRGPNTEAFF. CDR3 DNA: TGCGCCAGCAGCCAGGCACCCGACAGGGGACCGAACACTGAAGCTTTCTTT. The genes are TRBV4-3 and TRBJ1-1; TRBD1 aligns across 8 bases. From germline, CDR1 is LGHNA and CDR2 YSLEER. This CDR3 contains 17 residues. With 3 bases clipped from V and 1 base from J, the junction kept 10 bases outside the gene matches.

Concerning this clone: The junction departs from germline at one end; a sequencing error may be responsible. The gene calls are TRBV15 and TRBJ1-6; D is uncertain. The CDR3 runs 16 residues. Germline assignment: CDR1 LNHNV and CDR2 YYDKDF (reference sequence). The CDR3 nucleotides read TGTGCCACCAGGAGAGACACGAGCTCCTATAATTCACCCCTCCACTTT. Translated, it gives CATRRDTSSYNSPLHF.

This chain uses TRBV6-6 with TRBJ2-7; D perhaps matches TRBD1 (5 bases). This CDR3 contains 15 residues. In germline, CDR1 is MNHNY, CDR2 SVGAGI (reference sequence). Deletions cut 4 bases from V and 2 bases from J, with 15 bases between. The CDR3 bases are TGTGCCAGCAGTTCCCCTGCCCAGGGAACCTACGAGCAGTACGTC. Protein: CASSSPAQGTYEQYV.

This chain links TRBV7-3 with TRBJ1-5; D remains ambiguous. The CDR3 loop spans 15 amino acids. Trimming cost V 2 bases and J 4 bases, with 12 bases left between them. CDR1 is SGHTA, CDR2 FQGTGA, per germline. CDR3 DNA sequence: TGTGCCAGCAGCTTAGAATACAGTAATAATCAGCCCCAGCATTTT. It yields the protein CASSLEYSNNQPQHF.

This clone was observed once. The sample holds other DNA sequences that translate to the same CDR3. The chain employs TRBV5-6 and TRBJ2-5; tentatively, D is TRBD1 (6 bases). This CDR3 is built from 14 residues. V shed 1 base and J shed 0 bases, with 7 bases lying between them. Per the germline V gene, CDR1 is SGHDT and CDR2 is YYEEEE. DNA of the CDR3: TGTGCCAGCAGCTTGACAGGGAACCAAGAGACCCAGTACTTC. Protein sequence: CASSLTGNQETQYF.

The V gene is TRBV29-1, the J gene TRBJ1-1; TRBD1 agrees at 8 bases. The J segment lost 0 bases and the V segment lost 7 bases, leaving 4 bases of the junction unmatched. Germline-derived CDR1 and CDR2 are SQVTM and ANQGSEA. The length of the CDR3 is 13 residues. The chain's CDR3 is CSATTGVNTEAFF. CDR3 coding DNA: TGCAGCGCTACGACAGGGGTGAACACTGAAGCTTTCTTT.

The V gene is TRBV11-1, the J gene TRBJ2-3; 12 bases agree with TRBD2. The CDR3 has 19 amino acids. J was trimmed by 0 bases and V by 4 bases; bases with no gene match: 11. Germline assignment: CDR1 SGHAT and CDR2 FQDESV (reference sequence). CDR3 nucleotide sequence: TGTGCCAGCAGCTCTGGACTAGCGGGGTATGTTACTAGCACAGATACGCAGTATTTT. Its translation: CASSSGLAGYVTSTDTQYF.

The chain is built from TRBV27 and TRBJ2-1; D gene uncertain. The V end was cut by 2 bases, the J end by 6 bases, with 11 bases between. Germline assignment: CDR1 MNHEY and CDR2 SMNVEV (reference sequence). The CDR3 totals 14 residues. The CDR3 loop reads CASSLRSAGNEQFF. In nucleotides, the CDR3 is TGTGCCAGCAGTTTAAGGTCTGCAGGCAATGAGCAGTTCTTC.

This clone showed up just a few times. This rearrangement joins TRBV21-1 to TRBJ1-5. TRBV21-1 is an annotated pseudogene. The CDR3 is 17 residues long. This CDR3 reads CASSKVGGSGTNQPQHF. DNA of the CDR3: TGTGCCAGCAGCAAAGTTGGGGGGTCAGGGACCAATCAGCCCCAGCATTTT.

The chain joins TRBV4-1 to TRBJ2-5; 7 nucleotides agree with TRBD1. Germline V lookup: CDR1 MGHRA, CDR2 YSYEKL. V dropped 0 bases and J dropped 5; count of bases not matched to a gene: 9. This CDR3 has 16 residues. Written as DNA, the CDR3 is TGCGCCAGCAGCCAAGATCCTAGGGGGCTACGGGAGACCCAGTACTTC. It codes for CASSQDPRGLRETQYF.

The chain has TRBV29-1 and TRBJ2-3; D is ambiguous. Germline CDR1 reads SQVTM; CDR2 reads ANQGSEA. The germline V and J ends were trimmed by 3 bases and 2 bases, with 9 bases remaining between them. This CDR3 has 13 residues. CDR3 amino acids: CSVDSGLTDTQYF. The CDR3 DNA follows: TGCAGCGTTGATTCAGGCCTCACAGATACGCAGTATTTT.

V and J are TRBV7-9 and TRBJ1-4, with D uncertain. The V and J ends lost 6 bases and 8 bases respectively, with 10 bases between them. CDR3 length: 12 residues. Germline CDR1 SEHNR, CDR2 FQNEAQ (reference sequence). The CDR3: CASSRPGEKLFF. As DNA, the CDR3 is TGTGCCAGCAGTCGACCGGGGGAAAAACTGTTTTTT.

The V call is TRBV9, the J call TRBJ2-5, with 12 bases fitting TRBD1. CDR3 length: 14 residues. The junction had 3 bases not matched to a gene; V was cut back by 4 bases and J by 5 bases. Germline-derived CDR1 and CDR2 are SGDLS and YYNGEE. CDR3 coding DNA: TGTGCCAGCAGCCGGGACAGGGGGCGGGAGACCCAGTACTTC. Translating it yields CASSRDRGRETQYF.

This clone appeared once. Written as DNA, the CDR3 is TGTGCCATCAGTGAGTTGGGACAGGGGGCTACCGAGCAGTACTTC. Amino acid sequence: CAISELGQGATEQYF. The chain combines TRBV10-3 with TRBJ2-7; the match to TRBD1 covers 12 bases. Losses at the gene ends were 1 base for V and 6 bases for J; bases not matched to a gene: 4. CDR3 length: 15 amino acids. Germline loops: CDR1 ENHRY, CDR2 SYGVKD.

The V and J genes are TRBV10-1 and TRBJ2-7; 7 nucleotides agree with TRBD2. This CDR3 contains 14 residues. The germline V gene has CDR1 WNHNN and CDR2 SYGVQD (reference sequence). V shed 0 bases and J 2 bases; nucleotides not matched to a gene: 1. The CDR3 DNA reads as TGCGCCAGCAGTGAGTCTGGACTAGCCTACGAGCAGTACTTC. Protein product: CASSESGLAYEQYF.

The CDR3 DNA reads TGCGCCAGCAGCATGGGGGACAGGTCCATGGAGCAGTACGTC. Translating it yields CASSMGDRSMEQYV. The rearrangement joins TRBV5-1 to TRBJ2-7; 8 nucleotides line up with TRBD1. The V and J ends lost 4 bases and 7 bases, in that order; junction bases with no gene match: 10. Germline V CDR1 and CDR2: SGHRS, YFSETQ. This CDR3 region has 14 residues.

This sequence joins TRBV6-5 and TRBJ1-5; no reliable D call. Trimming pared 0 bases from V and 7 bases from J, leaving 13 bases between. The germline V gene encodes CDR1 MNHEY and CDR2 SVGAGI. The CDR3 is made up of 15 amino acids. The chain's CDR3 is CASSYSASLNQPQHF. The CDR3 region has the DNA TGTGCCAGCAGTTACTCTGCCAGTCTTAACCAGCCCCAGCATTTT.